This TCR beta chain was retrieved from a study of siplizumab effects on memory and regulatory T cells. Turning to the study itself: Paired mixed lymphocyte reactions compared siplizumab about 0.92 ug/mL against no drug.

Researchers maintained the mixed lymphocyte reaction cells in coculture at 37°C for about six days. General study findings and limits: The study did not confirm that proliferating Tregs from siplizumab cultures were suppressive. It seemed that naive T cells were more diverse than memory cells and were major contributors to the alloresponse.

This clone was picked up a small number of times. Its antigen remains unknown. Trimming took off 0 bases at V and 0 bases at J, with 5 bases between the two ends. Germline V gene sequence: CDR1 MNHEY, CDR2 SVGAGI. This CDR3 spans 14 amino acids. Method: immunoSEQ multiplex PCR; TCRdb's copy keeps in-frame clones and lacks some. Here the sample spans more than 9,500 clones, 40% to 50% being singletons. The specimen was CFSE-low (dividing) CD8+ T cells sorted from an allogeneic mixed lymphocyte reaction. The sequence derives from a human donor in good health; the cells came from an allogeneic mixed lymphocyte reaction. Some clones in this sample may be carry-over from other donors' samples. The J gene is TRBJ1-1, the V gene TRBV6-5; unclear D gene. CDR3 nucleotides: TGTGCCAGCAGTTACTCGAGATTGAACACTGAAGCTTTCTTT. Amino acids: CASSYSRLNTEAFF.